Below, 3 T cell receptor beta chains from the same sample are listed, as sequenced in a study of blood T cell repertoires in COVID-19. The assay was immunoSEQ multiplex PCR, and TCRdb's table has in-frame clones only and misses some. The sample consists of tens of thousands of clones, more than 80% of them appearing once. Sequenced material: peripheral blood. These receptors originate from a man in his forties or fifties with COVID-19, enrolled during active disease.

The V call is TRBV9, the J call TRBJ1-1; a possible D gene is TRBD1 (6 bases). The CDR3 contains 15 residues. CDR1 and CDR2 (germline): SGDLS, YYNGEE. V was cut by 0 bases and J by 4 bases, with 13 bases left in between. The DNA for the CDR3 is TGTGCCAGCAGCGTAGTAGCAGGGGTGGGCACTGAAGCTTTCTTT. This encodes CASSVVAGVGTEAFF.

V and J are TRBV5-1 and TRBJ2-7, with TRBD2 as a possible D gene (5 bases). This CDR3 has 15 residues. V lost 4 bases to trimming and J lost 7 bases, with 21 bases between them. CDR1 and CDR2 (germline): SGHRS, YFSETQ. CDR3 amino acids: CASSERTVDWDEQYF. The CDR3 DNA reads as TGCGCCAGCAGCGAGAGGACGGTGGACTGGGATGAGCAGTACTTC.

For the CDR3, the DNA is TGTGCCAGCAGTTACCACGGACAGGGGACCGGGGAGCTGTTTTTT. Translated: CASSYHGQGTGELFF. This chain connects TRBV6-5 to TRBJ2-2; 9 bases line up with TRBD1. CDR3 length: 15 residues. The J segment lost 5 bases and the V segment lost 2 bases, leaving 3 bases of the junction unmatched. Looked up from germline, CDR1 is MNHEY and CDR2 is SVGAGI.